Following are 29 T cell receptor beta chains from one sample sequenced in a study of blood T cell repertoires in COVID-19. The method was immunoSEQ multiplex PCR; TCRdb's version includes in-frame clones alone and lacks a portion of them. The top ten hold around a tenth of the sample, which has over 200,000 clones, about 81% seen once. Sequencing used PBMCs or T cells enriched from blood (not recorded which). Every receptor here comes from a middle-aged man who had recovered from COVID-19.

The V gene is TRBV5-4, the J gene TRBJ2-7, with 10 bases lining up with TRBD1. Trimming removed 4 bases from V and 4 bases from J; junction bases left unmatched: 5. In germline, CDR1 is SGHNT, CDR2 YYREEE (reference sequence). The CDR3 contains 14 residues. The CDR3 sequence is CASSRPGQGYEQYF. CDR3 bases: TGTGCCAGCAGCCGGCCGGGACAGGGGTACGAGCAGTACTTC.

In DNA form, the CDR3 reads TGTGCCAGCAGCATTGGCCTACAGGGGCACGTTTGGCCCCAGCATTTT. Amino acids: CASSIGLQGHVWPQHF. The chain recombines TRBV5-5 with TRBJ1-5; 7 bases are a match to TRBD1. Germline values: CDR1 SGHKS, CDR2 YYEKEE (reference sequence). The V gene end was trimmed by 4 bases and the J gene end by 9 bases; junction bases not matched to a gene: 16. The CDR3 length is 16 residues.

This chain links TRBV6-6 with TRBJ2-2; D remains ambiguous. Trimming cost V 6 bases and J 7 bases, with 9 bases left between them. The V gene's germline CDR1 is MNHNY and CDR2 SVGAGI (reference sequence). The CDR3 loop spans 12 amino acids. As DNA, the CDR3 is TGTGCCAGCAGCCGTAGCAGCGGGGAGCTGTTTTTT. As protein: CASSRSSGELFF.

V and J are TRBV5-8 and TRBJ2-2; 8 bases fit TRBD2. V gave up 7 bases and J gave up 2 bases; unmatched junction bases: 7. Germline V lookup: CDR1 SGHTS, CDR2 YDEGEE. CDR3 length: 15 amino acids. The CDR3 bases are TGTGCCAGCCAGCGGGGGCTCGACAACACCGGGGAGCTGTTTTTT. Amino acids: CASQRGLDNTGELFF.

This sequence joins TRBV12-3 or TRBV12-4 and TRBJ2-3; 9 bases are shared with TRBD1. The trim removed 1 base at V and 14 bases at J, leaving 4 bases unmatched. CDR3 length: 12 residues. The CDR3 DNA sequence: TGTGCCAGCAGTTTAGGGACAGGGGATTCGTATTTT. This codes for CASSLGTGDSYF.

V usage is TRBV4-1 and J usage is TRBJ1-5; D gene uncertain. CDR3 size: 15 residues. V gave up 1 base and J gave up 1 base, with 8 bases separating them. Germline V gene sequence: CDR1 MGHRA, CDR2 YSYEKL. The CDR3 loop reads CASSQGGLSNQPQHF. The CDR3 bases are TGCGCCAGCAGCCAAGGCGGACTCAGCAATCAGCCCCAGCATTTT.

This rearrangement joins TRBV7-3 to TRBJ1-3; 7 positions agree with TRBD1. The CDR3 is made up of 16 amino acids. The germline gives CDR1 SGHTA, CDR2 FQGTGA. Trimming removed 4 bases from V and 1 base from J; junction bases left unmatched: 7. The CDR3 DNA reads as TGTGCCAGCAGCTCAGGGGGAGCGGGTTCTGGAAACACCATATATTTT. It specifies CASSSGGAGSGNTIYF.

The chain couples TRBV2 to TRBJ2-7; TRBD2 agrees at 9 bases. The CDR3 length is 15 residues. Trimming cost V 11 bases and J 6 bases; bases outside gene matches: 17. Looked up from germline, CDR1 is SNHLY and CDR2 is FYNNEI. The CDR3 region is CASYPRASGNGEQYF. Here the CDR3 DNA reads TGTGCCTCATACCCGCGGGCTAGCGGGAACGGCGAGCAGTACTTC.

This clone was observed a few times. The J gene is TRBJ1-2, the V gene TRBV27; 9 nucleotides line up with TRBD1. V lost 3 bases, J lost 0 bases, and 5 bases stayed unmatched. Germline CDR1 MNHEY, CDR2 SMNVEV (reference sequence). The CDR3 covers 16 residues. CDR3 in DNA: TGTGCCAGCAGTTTTACAGGGGGCGCCGCTAACTATGGCTACACCTTC. The encoded protein is CASSFTGGAANYGYTF.

The chain couples TRBV9 to TRBJ2-2, with D perhaps matching TRBD2 (5 bases). Germline V CDR1 and CDR2: SGDLS, YYNGEE. V lost 0 bases to trimming and J lost 3 bases, with 18 bases between them. This CDR3 has 18 residues. The CDR3 spells CASSVDLRGSLDTGELFF. The CDR3 region has the DNA TGTGCCAGCAGCGTAGACCTACGAGGGAGCCTAGACACCGGGGAGCTGTTTTTT.

The J gene is TRBJ2-7, the V gene TRBV4-2, with D possibly being TRBD2 (5 bases). This CDR3 has 14 amino acids. The V gene lost 0 bases and the J gene lost 4 bases, with 10 bases spanning the gap. Germline assignment: CDR1 LGHNA and CDR2 YNFKEQ. This chain's CDR3 is CASSQDAAAYEQYF. For the CDR3, the DNA is TGTGCCAGCAGCCAAGATGCAGCGGCTTACGAGCAGTACTTC.

Remarks on this clone: A junction end diverges from the germline sequence, so it may reflect a read error. The chain links TRBV15 to TRBJ1-1; weak D call: TRBD1 (5 bases). There are 14 residues in the CDR3. The V gene's germline CDR1 is LNHNV and CDR2 YYDKDF (reference sequence). The CDR3 sequence: CATSRETVNTEAFF. The CDR3 DNA is TGTGCCACCAGCCGAGAGACAGTGAACACTGAAGCTTTCTTT. Variable domain in full (rest from reference TRBV15 and TRBJ1-1): DAMVIQNPRYQVTQFGKPVTLSCSQTLNHNVMYWYQQKSSQAPKLLFHYYDKDFNNEADTPDNFQSRRPNTSFCFLDIRSPGLGDTAMYLCATSRETVNTEAFFGQGTRLTVV.

A word on this clone: This same CDR3 is encoded by further DNA sequences in the sample. The V call is TRBV5-1, the J call TRBJ2-3, with 7 bases fitting TRBD1. Germline CDR1 SGHRS, CDR2 YFSETQ. The CDR3 has 14 amino acids. Trimming removed 0 bases from V and 6 bases from J; junction bases left unmatched: 4. The CDR3 DNA is TGCGCCAGCAGCTTGGGGCAGGGGGTCGATACGCAGTATTTT. It specifies CASSLGQGVDTQYF.

The chain recombines TRBV30 with TRBJ1-2; the D gene is possibly TRBD1 (6 bases). CDR1 GTSNPN and CDR2 SVGIG come from the germline V gene (reference sequence). The CDR3 is 13 amino acids. Trimming shortened V by 5 bases and J by 7 bases, and 17 bases separated the two germline ends. CDR3 sequence (DNA): TGTGCCTGGGGATTACAGGGAGTGAGTGGCTACACCTTC. It yields the protein CAWGLQGVSGYTF.

The chain recombines TRBV13 with TRBJ2-3; 7 bases line up with TRBD2. The CDR3 contains 14 residues. Losses at the gene ends were 2 bases for V and 6 bases for J; bases not matched to a gene: 5. The germline V gene encodes CDR1 PRHDT and CDR2 FYEKMQ (reference sequence). The CDR3 DNA reads as TGTGCCAGCAGCTTAAAAGCGGGACTCGATACGCAGTATTTT. This translates into CASSLKAGLDTQYF.

The chain carries TRBV6-5 and TRBJ1-6; D ambiguous. Per germline, CDR1 MNHEY and CDR2 SVGAGI. This CDR3 has 15 residues. Deletions cut 0 bases from V and 8 bases from J, with 11 bases between. Here the CDR3 DNA reads TGTGCCAGCAGTTACTCGTTAGGGAGAGATTCACCCCTCCACTTT. Amino acid sequence: CASSYSLGRDSPLHF.

CDR3 sequence reads: CASSTTSTANYGYTF. The CDR3, as DNA: TGCGCCAGCAGCACCACCAGTACCGCTAACTATGGCTACACCTTC. The rearrangement uses TRBV5-1 and TRBJ1-2; D unclear. Germline V CDR1 and CDR2: SGHRS, YFSETQ. Trimming left V 4 bases short and J 0 bases short, with 13 bases between. This CDR3 region has 15 residues.

This chain's CDR3 is CASRNGTGDNYGYTF. The CDR3 DNA sequence: TGCGCCAGCCGTAATGGGACAGGAGATAACTATGGCTACACCTTC. The rearrangement joins TRBV10-1 to TRBJ1-2; 8 nucleotides align to TRBD1. The length of the CDR3 is 15 residues. V dropped 8 bases and J dropped 1; count of bases not matched to a gene: 9. In germline, CDR1 is WNHNN, CDR2 SYGVQD (reference sequence).

The CDR3 protein is CASSPLGTSGEQYF. CDR3 sequence (DNA): TGCGCCAGCAGCCCTCTAGGGACTAGCGGTGAGCAGTACTTC. The rearrangement uses TRBV5-1 and TRBJ2-7; 11 positions agree with TRBD2. The germline V gene has CDR1 SGHRS and CDR2 YFSETQ. Trimming removed 4 bases from V and 7 bases from J; junction bases left unmatched: 7. The CDR3 is 14 residues long.

The genes are TRBV7-9 and TRBJ1-4; tentative D call: TRBD1 (6 bases). Germline loops: CDR1 SEHNR, CDR2 FQNEAQ (reference sequence). The CDR3 length is 18 residues. The V end lost 5 bases, the J end lost 0 bases, and 19 bases lay between the germline ends. CDR3 DNA: TGTGCCAGCAGCGGGGACACCCCATCCTTTGCAACTAATGAAAAACTGTTTTTT. Translating it yields CASSGDTPSFATNEKLFF. Based on the CDR3 plus reference TRBV7-9 and TRBJ1-4, the full variable domain is DTGVSQNPRHKITKRGQNVTFRCDPISEHNRLYWYRQTLGQGPEFLTYFQNEAQLEKSRLLSDRFSAERPKGSFSTLEIQRTEQGDSAMYLCASSGDTPSFATNEKLFFGSGTQLSVL.

This rearrangement joins TRBV2 to TRBJ1-2; weak D call: TRBD1 (5 bases). Germline lookup yields CDR1 SNHLY and CDR2 FYNNEI. With 9 bases removed from V and 0 bases from J, the gap between germline ends came to 11 bases. This CDR3 has 13 residues. CDR3 loop: CASLDSTNYGYTF. CDR3 in DNA: TGTGCCAGTCTAGACAGCACTAACTATGGCTACACCTTC.

The genes are TRBV10-3 and TRBJ2-3, with 7 bases fitting TRBD2. V shed 1 base, J shed 5 bases, and the junction held 6 bases outside the gene matches. Germline V gene sequence: CDR1 ENHRY, CDR2 SYGVKD. This CDR3 has 15 amino acids. CDR3 amino acids: CAISEFTGGIDTQYF. DNA for the CDR3: TGTGCCATCAGTGAGTTTACGGGAGGCATAGATACGCAGTATTTT.

This clone has only one observation. The chain has TRBV6-5 and TRBJ1-2; 10 bases line up with TRBD1. V shed 7 bases and J 1 base; nucleotides not matched to a gene: 6. Per the germline V gene, CDR1 is MNHEY and CDR2 is SVGAGI. CDR3 length: 15 residues. In DNA, the CDR3 is TGTGCCAGCAAACCGGGACAGGGGATTAACTATGGCTACACCTTC. Amino acids: CASKPGQGINYGYTF.

The V gene is TRBV12-5, the J gene TRBJ2-7; no definite D call. Germline CDR1 and CDR2: LGHNT and FRNRAP. V gave up 4 bases and J gave up 5 bases, with 18 bases separating them. The CDR3 has 15 residues. The CDR3 here is CASGSPAGLGHEQYF. The DNA for the CDR3 is TGTGCTAGTGGTTCTCCCGCAGGATTGGGCCACGAGCAGTACTTC.

This chain connects TRBV27 to TRBJ2-3; possibly TRBD2 for D (6 bases). The germline gives CDR1 MNHEY, CDR2 SMNVEV (reference sequence). The germline V and J ends were trimmed by 8 bases and 7 bases, with 19 bases remaining between them. This CDR3 has 14 residues. This CDR3 is CASQATGGRNTQYF. The CDR3, as DNA: TGTGCCAGCCAGGCCACCGGGGGTAGAAATACGCAGTATTTT.

The chain combines TRBV15 with TRBJ1-2, with TRBD1 identical over 7 bases. The CDR3 runs to 17 residues. With 0 bases clipped from V and 2 bases from J, the junction kept 9 bases outside the gene matches. Germline V gives CDR1 LNHNV, CDR2 YYDKDF (reference sequence). The CDR3 region has the DNA TGTGCCACCAGCAGAGATCAGGAAGGGGGCGGAAACTATGGCTACACCTTC. The encoded protein is CATSRDQEGGGNYGYTF.

The chain recombines TRBV20-1 with TRBJ2-5; 11 bases map to TRBD2. In germline, CDR1 is DFQATT, CDR2 SNEGSKA (reference sequence). CDR3 length: 16 amino acids. The ends lost 4 bases at V and 0 bases at J; junction bases unmatched: 7. DNA of the CDR3: TGCAGTGCTATTGAAGCTAGCGGGGGGCACCAAGAGACCCAGTACTTC. It translates to CSAIEASGGHQETQYF.

The chain employs TRBV7-2 and TRBJ1-2; possibly TRBD1 for D (5 bases). This CDR3 has 14 residues. V lost 5 bases, J lost 8 bases, and 18 bases lay in between. CDR1 SGHTA and CDR2 FQGNSA come from the germline V gene. CDR3 loop: CASSHRDLVGGYTF. The CDR3 region has the DNA TGTGCCAGCAGCCACCGGGACTTAGTTGGGGGCTACACCTTC.

This chain links TRBV11-2 with TRBJ2-2, with 13 nucleotides matching TRBD2. The CDR3 is 17 amino acids. Germline V gene lookup returns CDR1 SGHAT and CDR2 FQNNGV. V dropped 6 bases and J dropped 0; count of bases not matched to a gene: 4. In nucleotides, the CDR3 is TGTGCCAGCAGGCCACTAGCGGGAGGGCCGAACACCGGGGAGCTGTTTTTT. Protein product: CASRPLAGGPNTGELFF.